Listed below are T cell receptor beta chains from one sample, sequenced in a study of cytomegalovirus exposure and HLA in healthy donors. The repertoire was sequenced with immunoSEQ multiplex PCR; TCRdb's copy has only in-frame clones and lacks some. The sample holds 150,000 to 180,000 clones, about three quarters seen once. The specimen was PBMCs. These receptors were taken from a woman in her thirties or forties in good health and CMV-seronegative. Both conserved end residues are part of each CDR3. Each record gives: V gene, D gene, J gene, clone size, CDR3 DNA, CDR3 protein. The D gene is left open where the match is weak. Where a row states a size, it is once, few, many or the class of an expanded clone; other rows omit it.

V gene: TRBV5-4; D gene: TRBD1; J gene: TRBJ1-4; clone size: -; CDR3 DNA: TGTGCCAGCAGCGCGGACAGGGGGGATAATGAAAAACTGTTTTTT; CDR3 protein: CASSADRGDNEKLFF
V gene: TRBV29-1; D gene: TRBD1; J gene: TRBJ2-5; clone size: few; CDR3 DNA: TGCAGCGTGGACAGGGCTCAAGAGACCCAGTACTTC; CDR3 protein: CSVDRAQETQYF
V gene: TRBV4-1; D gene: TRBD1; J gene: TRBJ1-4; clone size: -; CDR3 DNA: TGCGCCAGCAGCCAAGAAAAATCGGGGACAGGGATAAATGAAAAACTGTTTTTT; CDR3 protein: CASSQEKSGTGINEKLFF
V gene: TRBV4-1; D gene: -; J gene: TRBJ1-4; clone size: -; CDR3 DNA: TGCGCCAGCAGCCAAGATCGGGGTTACGAAAAACTGTTTTTT; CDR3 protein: CASSQDRGYEKLFF
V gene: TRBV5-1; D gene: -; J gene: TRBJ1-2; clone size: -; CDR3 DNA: TGCGCCAGCAGCTACTCCCGAAGTACCGGGTATGGCTACACCTTC; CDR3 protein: CASSYSRSTGYGYTF
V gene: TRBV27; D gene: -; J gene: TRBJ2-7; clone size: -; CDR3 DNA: TGTGCCAGCAGTTTCAGCCAGGGTCCCTACGAGCAGTACTTC; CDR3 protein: CASSFSQGPYEQYF
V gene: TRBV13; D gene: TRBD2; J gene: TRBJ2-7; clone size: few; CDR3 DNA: TGTGCCAGCAGCTTAGAAGGGCTAGCGGGGGACCCGTACTTC; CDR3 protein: CASSLEGLAGDPYF
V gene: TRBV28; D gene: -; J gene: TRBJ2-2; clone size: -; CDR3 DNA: TGTGCCAGCGCCAGGGGATTTGGGGAGCTGTTTTTT; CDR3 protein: CASARGFGELFF
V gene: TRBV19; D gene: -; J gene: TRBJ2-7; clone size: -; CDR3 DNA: TGTGCCAGTAGTATAGGGGGACACTACGAGCAGTACTTC; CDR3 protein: CASSIGGHYEQYF
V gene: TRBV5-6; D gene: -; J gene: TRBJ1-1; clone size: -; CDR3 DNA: TGTGCCAGCAGCTTTAAGGGGGGGACTGAAGCTTTCTTT; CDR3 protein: CASSFKGGTEAFF
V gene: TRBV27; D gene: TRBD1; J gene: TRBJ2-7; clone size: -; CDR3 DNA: TGTGCCAGCAGTTTTTTGGACAGGGAAAGGGGCCCATACGAGCAGTACTTC; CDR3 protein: CASSFLDRERGPYEQYF
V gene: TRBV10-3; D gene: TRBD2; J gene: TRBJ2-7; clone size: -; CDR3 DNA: TGTGCCATCACGGGGGGATCTTCGTACGAGCAGTACTTC; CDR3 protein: CAITGGSSYEQYF
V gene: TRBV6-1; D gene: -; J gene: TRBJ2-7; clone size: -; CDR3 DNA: TGTGCCAGCACCATAGAGGCAGGGATTGCCTACGAGCAGTACTTC; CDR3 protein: CASTIEAGIAYEQYF
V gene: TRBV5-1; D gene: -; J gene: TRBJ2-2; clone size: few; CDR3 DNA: TGCGCCAGCACCTCCACGGGACACCTTTCGAACACCGGGGAGCTGTTTTTT; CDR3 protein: CASTSTGHLSNTGELFF
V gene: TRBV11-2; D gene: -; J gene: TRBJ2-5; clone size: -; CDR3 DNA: TGTGCCAGCAGCTTAATGGGGCTCGCGGAGACCCAGTACTTC; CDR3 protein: CASSLMGLAETQYF
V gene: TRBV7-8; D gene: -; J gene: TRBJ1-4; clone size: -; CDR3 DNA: TGTGCCAGCAGCTTAGTAGGGACGGGGGTTAATGAAAAACTGTTTTTT; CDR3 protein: CASSLVGTGVNEKLFF
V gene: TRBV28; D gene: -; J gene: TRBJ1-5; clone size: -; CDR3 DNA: TGTGCCAGCCGGGGGAGCAATCAGCCCCAGCATTTT; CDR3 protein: CASRGSNQPQHF
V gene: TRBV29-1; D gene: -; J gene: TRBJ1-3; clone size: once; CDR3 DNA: TGCAGCGTCGGTGGGGGGGGGTCGGGAAACACCATATATTTT; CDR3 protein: CSVGGGGSGNTIYF
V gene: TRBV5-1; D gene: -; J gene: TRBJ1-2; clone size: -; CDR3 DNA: TGCGCCAGCAGCTTGGACAGGGCGTACTATGGCTACACCTTC; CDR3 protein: CASSLDRAYYGYTF
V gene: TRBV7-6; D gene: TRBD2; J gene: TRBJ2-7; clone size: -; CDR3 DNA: TGTGCCAGCAGCTTAAGCGGGAGTCCCATCGAGCAGTACTTC; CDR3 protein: CASSLSGSPIEQYF
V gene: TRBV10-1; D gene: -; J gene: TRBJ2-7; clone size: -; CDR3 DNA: TGCGCCAGCAGCGGGTCCGGGGAGGAGCAGTACTTC; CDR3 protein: CASSGSGEEQYF
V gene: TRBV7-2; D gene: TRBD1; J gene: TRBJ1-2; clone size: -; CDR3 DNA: TGTGCCAGCAGCTTAGTCCAGGGACAGGGGACGGCCTATGGCTACACCTTC; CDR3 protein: CASSLVQGQGTAYGYTF
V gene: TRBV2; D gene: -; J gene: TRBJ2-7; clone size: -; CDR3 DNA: TGTGCCAGCAGTTTCAACTCCTACGAGCAGTACTTC; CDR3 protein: CASSFNSYEQYF
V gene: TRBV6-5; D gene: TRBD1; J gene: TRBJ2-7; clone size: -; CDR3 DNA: TGTGCCAGCAGTCGGACAGGGGATCGGGAGCAGTACTTC; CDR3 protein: CASSRTGDREQYF
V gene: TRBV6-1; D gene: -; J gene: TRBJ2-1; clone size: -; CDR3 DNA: TGTGCCGCCGGGGAGTCCCTTGACTATCTCAATGAGCAGTTCTTC; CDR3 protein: CAAGESLDYLNEQFF
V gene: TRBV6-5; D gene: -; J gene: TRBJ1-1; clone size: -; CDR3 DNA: TGTGCCAGCAGCTCCGCGGTGAACACTGAAGCTTTCTTT; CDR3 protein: CASSSAVNTEAFF
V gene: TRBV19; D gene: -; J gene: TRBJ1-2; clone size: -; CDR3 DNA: TGTGCCAGTAGCTGGAGGGAGAACTATGGCTACACCTTC; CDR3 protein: CASSWRENYGYTF
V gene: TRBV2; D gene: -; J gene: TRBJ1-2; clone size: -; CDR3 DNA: TGTGCCAGCAGTGAGGCGGACAGCCTCTCTCTTGGCTACACCTTC; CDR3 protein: CASSEADSLSLGYTF